This T cell receptor (beta chain) was found in a study of blood T cell repertoires in COVID-19. CDR1 is SGHVS, CDR2 FQNEAQ, per germline. The J segment lost 4 bases and the V segment lost 4 bases, leaving 11 bases of the junction unmatched. The CDR3 contains 16 residues. Generated by immunoSEQ multiplex PCR, the TCRdb table keeps only in-frame clones and is missing some. Altogether just over 90,000 clones are present, more than 65% being singletons, with the ten largest covering 16%. The material sequenced was peripheral blood. The chain carries TRBV7-8 and TRBJ1-2; 8 nucleotides agree with TRBD1. This TCR was sampled from a human donor in a cohort sampled during active COVID-19. CDR3 sequence reads: CASSSQGQGGSYGYTF. The CDR3 nucleotides are TGTGCCAGCAGCTCTCAAGGACAGGGTGGATCCTATGGCTACACCTTC.